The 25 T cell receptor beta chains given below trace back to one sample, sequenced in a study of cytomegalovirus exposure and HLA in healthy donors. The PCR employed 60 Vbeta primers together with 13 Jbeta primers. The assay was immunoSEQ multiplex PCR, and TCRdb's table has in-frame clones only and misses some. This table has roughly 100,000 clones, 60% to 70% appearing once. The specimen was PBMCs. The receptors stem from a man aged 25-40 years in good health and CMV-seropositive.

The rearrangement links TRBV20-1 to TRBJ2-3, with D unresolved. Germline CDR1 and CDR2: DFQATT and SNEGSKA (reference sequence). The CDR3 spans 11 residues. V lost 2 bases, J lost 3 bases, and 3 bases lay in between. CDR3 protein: CSARRTDTQYF. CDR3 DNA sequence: TGCAGTGCTAGACGGACAGATACGCAGTATTTT.

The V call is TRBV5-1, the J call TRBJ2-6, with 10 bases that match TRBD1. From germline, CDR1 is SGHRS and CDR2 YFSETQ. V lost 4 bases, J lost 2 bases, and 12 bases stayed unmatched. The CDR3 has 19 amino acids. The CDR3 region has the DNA TGCGCCAGCAGCGTCGGAACAGACGGGACAGGGGCTGGGGCCAACGTCCTGACTTTC. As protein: CASSVGTDGTGAGANVLTF. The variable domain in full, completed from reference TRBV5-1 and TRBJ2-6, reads KAGVTQTPRYLIKTRGQQVTLSCSPISGHRSVSWYQQTPGQGLQFLFEYFSETQRNKGNFPGRFSGRQFSNSRSEMNVSTLELGDSALYLCASSVGTDGTGAGANVLTFGAGSRLTVL.

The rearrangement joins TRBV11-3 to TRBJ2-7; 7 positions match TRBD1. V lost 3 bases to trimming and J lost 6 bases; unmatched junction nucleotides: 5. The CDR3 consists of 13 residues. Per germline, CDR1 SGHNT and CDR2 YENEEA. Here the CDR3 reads CASSFGTVSEQYF. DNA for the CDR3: TGTGCCAGCAGCTTCGGGACAGTATCCGAGCAGTACTTC.

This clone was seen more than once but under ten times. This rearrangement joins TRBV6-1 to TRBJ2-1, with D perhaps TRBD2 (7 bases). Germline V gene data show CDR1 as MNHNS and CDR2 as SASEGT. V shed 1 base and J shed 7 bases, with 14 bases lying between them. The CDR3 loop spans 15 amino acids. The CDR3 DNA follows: TGTGCCAGCAGTGAAGAGGGGGGGTGGATGAATGAGCAGTTCTTC. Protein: CASSEEGGWMNEQFF.

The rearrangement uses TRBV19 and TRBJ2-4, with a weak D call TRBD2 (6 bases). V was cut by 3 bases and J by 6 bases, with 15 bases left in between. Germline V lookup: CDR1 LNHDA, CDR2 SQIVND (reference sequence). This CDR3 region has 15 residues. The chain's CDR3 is CASSIGGARGNIQYF. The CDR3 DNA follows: TGTGCCAGTAGTATTGGCGGGGCCCGGGGAAACATTCAGTACTTC.

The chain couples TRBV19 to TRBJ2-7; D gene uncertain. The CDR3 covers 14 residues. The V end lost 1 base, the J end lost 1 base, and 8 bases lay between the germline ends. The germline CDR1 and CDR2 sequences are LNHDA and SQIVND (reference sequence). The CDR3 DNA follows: TGTGCCAGTAGTATAGGAGTACAGTCCTACGAGCAGTACTTC. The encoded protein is CASSIGVQSYEQYF.

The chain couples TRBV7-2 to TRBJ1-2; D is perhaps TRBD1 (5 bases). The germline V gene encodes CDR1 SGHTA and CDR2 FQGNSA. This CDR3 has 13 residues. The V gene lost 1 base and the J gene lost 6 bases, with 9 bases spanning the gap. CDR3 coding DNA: TGTGCCAGCAGCTTAGTTGGGGCGGATGGCTACACCTTC. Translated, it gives CASSLVGADGYTF.

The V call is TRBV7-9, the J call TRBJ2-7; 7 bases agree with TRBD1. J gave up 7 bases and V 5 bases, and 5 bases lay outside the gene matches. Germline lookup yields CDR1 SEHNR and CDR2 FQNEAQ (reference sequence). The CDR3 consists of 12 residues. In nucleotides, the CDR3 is TGTGCCAGCAGCGAGGACAGGCGGGAGCAGTACTTC. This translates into CASSEDRREQYF.

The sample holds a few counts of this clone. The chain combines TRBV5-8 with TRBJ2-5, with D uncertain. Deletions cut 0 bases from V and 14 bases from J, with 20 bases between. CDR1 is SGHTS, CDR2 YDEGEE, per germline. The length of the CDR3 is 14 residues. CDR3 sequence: CASSLDRNVYEEYF. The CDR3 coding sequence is TGTGCCAGCAGCTTGGATCGTAACGTCTACGAAGAATACTTC.

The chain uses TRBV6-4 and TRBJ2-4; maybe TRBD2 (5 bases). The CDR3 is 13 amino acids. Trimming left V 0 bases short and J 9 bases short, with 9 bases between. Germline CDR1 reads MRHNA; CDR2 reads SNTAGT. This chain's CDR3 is CASSDSRVIIQYF. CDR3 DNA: TGTGCCAGCAGTGACTCGAGGGTAATCATTCAGTACTTC.

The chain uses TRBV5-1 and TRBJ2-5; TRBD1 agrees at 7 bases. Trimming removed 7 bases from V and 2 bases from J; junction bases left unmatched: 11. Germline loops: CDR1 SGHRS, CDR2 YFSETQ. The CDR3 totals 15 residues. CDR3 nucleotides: TGCGCCAGCTCCGTCATGGGACAGCCTCAAGAGACCCAGTACTTC. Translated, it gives CASSVMGQPQETQYF.

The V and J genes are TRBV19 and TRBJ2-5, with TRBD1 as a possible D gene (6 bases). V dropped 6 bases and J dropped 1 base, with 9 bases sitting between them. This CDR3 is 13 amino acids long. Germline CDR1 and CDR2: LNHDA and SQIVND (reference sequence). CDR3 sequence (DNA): TGTGCCAGTAGGGGGGCAATCCAAGAGACCCAGTACTTC. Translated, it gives CASRGAIQETQYF.

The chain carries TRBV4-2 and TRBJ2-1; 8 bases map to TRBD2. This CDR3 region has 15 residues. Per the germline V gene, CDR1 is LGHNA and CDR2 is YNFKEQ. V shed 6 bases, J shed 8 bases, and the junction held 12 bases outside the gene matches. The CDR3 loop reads CASRHGGADGDEQFF. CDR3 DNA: TGTGCCAGCAGACACGGGGGGGCGGATGGCGATGAGCAGTTCTTC.

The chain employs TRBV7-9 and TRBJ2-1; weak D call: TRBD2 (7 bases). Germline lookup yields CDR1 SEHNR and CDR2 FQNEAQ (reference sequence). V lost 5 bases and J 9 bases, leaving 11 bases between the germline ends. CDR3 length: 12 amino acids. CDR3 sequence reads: CASSGGAVEQFF. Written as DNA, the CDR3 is TGTGCCAGCAGCGGGGGGGCGGTTGAGCAGTTCTTC.

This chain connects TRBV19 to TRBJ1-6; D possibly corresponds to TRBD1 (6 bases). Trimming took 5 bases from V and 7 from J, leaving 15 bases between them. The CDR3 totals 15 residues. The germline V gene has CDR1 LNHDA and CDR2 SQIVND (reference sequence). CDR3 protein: CASSYVQGKNSPLHF. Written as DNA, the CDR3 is TGTGCCAGTAGTTACGTACAGGGCAAAAATTCACCCCTCCACTTT.

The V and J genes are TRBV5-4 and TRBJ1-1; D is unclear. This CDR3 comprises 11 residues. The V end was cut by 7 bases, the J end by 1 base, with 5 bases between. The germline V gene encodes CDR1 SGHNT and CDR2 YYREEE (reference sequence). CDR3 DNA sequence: TGTGCCAGCCAGGAGAACACTGAAGCTTTCTTT. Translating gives CASQENTEAFF.

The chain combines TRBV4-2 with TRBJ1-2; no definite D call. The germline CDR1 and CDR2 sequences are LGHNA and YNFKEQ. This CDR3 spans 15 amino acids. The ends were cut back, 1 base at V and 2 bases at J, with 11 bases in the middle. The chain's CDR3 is CASSQGGGGNYGYTF. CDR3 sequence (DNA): TGTGCCAGCAGCCAAGGCGGTGGAGGGAACTATGGCTACACCTTC.

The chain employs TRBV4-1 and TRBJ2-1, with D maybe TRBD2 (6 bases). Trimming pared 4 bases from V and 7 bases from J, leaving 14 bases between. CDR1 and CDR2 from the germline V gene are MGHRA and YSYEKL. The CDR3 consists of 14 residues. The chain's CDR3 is CASSPPGTWNEQFF. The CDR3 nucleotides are TGCGCCAGCAGCCCGCCCGGGACTTGGAATGAGCAGTTCTTC.

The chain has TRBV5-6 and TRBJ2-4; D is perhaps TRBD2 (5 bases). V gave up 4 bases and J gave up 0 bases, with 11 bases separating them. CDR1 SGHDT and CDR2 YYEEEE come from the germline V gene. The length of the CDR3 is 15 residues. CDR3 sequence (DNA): TGTGCCAGCAGCCCCGTTGGACTAGCCAAAAACATTCAGTACTTC. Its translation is CASSPVGLAKNIQYF.

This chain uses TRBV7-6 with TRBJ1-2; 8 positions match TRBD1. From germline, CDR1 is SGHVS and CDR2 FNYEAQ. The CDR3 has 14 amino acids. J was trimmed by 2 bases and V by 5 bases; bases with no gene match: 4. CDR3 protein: CASSVDRGNYGYTF. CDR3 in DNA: TGTGCCAGCAGCGTTGACAGGGGAAACTATGGCTACACCTTC.

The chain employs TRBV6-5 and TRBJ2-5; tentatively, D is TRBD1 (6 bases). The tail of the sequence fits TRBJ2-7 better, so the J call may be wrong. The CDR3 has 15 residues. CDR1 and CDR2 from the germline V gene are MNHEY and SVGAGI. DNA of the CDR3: TGTGCCAGCAGTCCAATGACAGGAGGTGGCTACGAGCAGTACTTC. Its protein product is CASSPMTGGGYEQYF.

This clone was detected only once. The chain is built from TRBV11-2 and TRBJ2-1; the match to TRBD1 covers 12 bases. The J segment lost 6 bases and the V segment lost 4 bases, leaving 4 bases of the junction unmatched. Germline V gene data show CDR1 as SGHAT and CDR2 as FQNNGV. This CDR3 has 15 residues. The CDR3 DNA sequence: TGTGCCAGCAGCTCCTGGGACAGGGGGCGCAATGAGCAGTTCTTC. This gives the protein CASSSWDRGRNEQFF.

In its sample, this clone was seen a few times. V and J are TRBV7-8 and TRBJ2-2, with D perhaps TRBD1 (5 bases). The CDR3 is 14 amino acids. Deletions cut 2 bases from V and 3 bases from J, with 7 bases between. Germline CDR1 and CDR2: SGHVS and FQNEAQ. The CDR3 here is CASSLLGDTGELFF. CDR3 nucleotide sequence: TGTGCCAGCAGCTTACTAGGGGACACCGGGGAGCTGTTTTTT.

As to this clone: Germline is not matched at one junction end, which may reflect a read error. CDR3 protein: CASSGAYGQYF. In nucleotides, the CDR3 is TGCGCCAGCAGTGGGGCCTACGGGCAGTACTTC. The V and J genes are TRBV10-2 and TRBJ2-7; D gene ambiguous. The CDR3 covers 11 residues. Looked up from germline, CDR1 is WSHSY and CDR2 is SAAADI.

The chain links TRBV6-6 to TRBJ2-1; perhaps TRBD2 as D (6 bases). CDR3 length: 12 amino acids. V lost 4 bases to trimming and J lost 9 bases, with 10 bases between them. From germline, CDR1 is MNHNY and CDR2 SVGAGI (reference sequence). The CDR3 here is CASSFWGVEQFF. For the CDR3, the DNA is TGTGCCAGCAGTTTCTGGGGGGTTGAGCAGTTCTTC.